What follows describes a single T cell receptor (beta chain). This entry comes from a study of blood T cell repertoires in COVID-19. Germline V lookup: CDR1 KGHSH, CDR2 LQKENI. The CDR3 runs to 17 residues. Trimming cost V 4 bases and J 3 bases; bases outside gene matches: 9. Original processing methods: How many nucleated cells were present was estimated from reference gene primer amplification. Measured with immunoSEQ multiplex PCR; TCRdb has only the in-frame clones, and not every one. V, J and clone size derive from that table, while D and trimming were established from the DNA sequence. The sample yields 190,000 or so clones, around 83% seen once.

Sequencing used peripheral blood. The V and J genes are TRBV18 and TRBJ1-4; TRBD1 agrees at 9 bases. This clonotype originated in a man aged 50 to 60 with active or convalescent COVID-19. The CDR3 loop reads CASSQETGGSANEKLFF. CDR3 in DNA: TGTGCCAGCTCACAGGAGACAGGGGGGTCGGCTAATGAAAAACTGTTTTTT.